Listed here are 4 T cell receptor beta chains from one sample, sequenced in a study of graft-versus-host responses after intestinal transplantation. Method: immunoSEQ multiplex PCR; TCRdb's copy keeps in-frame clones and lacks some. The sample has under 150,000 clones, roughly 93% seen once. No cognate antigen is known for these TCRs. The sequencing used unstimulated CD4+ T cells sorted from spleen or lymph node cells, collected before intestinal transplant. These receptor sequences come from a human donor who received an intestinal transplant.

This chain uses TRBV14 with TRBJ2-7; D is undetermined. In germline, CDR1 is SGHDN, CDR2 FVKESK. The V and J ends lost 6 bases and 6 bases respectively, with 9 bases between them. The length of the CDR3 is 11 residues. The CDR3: CASSSSLEQYF. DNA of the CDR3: TGTGCCAGCAGTTCGTCTCTCGAGCAGTACTTC.

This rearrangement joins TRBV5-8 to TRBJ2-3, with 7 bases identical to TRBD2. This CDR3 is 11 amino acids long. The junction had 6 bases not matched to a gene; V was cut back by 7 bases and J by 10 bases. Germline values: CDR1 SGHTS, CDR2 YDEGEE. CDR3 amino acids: CASGGVISQYF. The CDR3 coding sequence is TGTGCCAGCGGGGGGGTCATCTCGCAGTATTTT.

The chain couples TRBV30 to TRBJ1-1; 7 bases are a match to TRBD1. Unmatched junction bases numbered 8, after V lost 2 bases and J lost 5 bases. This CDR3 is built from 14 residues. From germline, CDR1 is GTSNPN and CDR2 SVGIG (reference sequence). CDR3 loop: CAWSQGGKTTEAFF. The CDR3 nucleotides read TGTGCCTGGAGTCAGGGGGGCAAGACTACTGAAGCTTTCTTT. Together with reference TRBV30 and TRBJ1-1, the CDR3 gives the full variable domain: SQTIHQWPATLVQPVGSPLSLECTVEGTSNPNLYWYRQAAGRGLQLLFYSVGIGQISSEVPQNLSASRPQDRQFILSSKKLLLSDSGFYLCAWSQGGKTTEAFFGQGTRLTVV.

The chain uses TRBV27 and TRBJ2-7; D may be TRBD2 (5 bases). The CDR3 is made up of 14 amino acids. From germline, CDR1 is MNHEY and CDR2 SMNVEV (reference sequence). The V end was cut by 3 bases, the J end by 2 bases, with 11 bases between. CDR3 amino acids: CASSFQRKTYEQYF. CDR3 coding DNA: TGTGCCAGCAGTTTTCAGCGGAAGACCTACGAGCAGTACTTC.